This T cell receptor beta chain was found in a study of human T cells and chemical hapten exposure. The wider study: An area of 2 cm by approximately 2.1 cm on upper inner arm skin received 2% DPC for sensitization. Women made up most patients, who had alopecia areata, totalis or universalis.

This clonotype occurred many times. Time point in this sample: patch test 3, about 24 weeks after DPC sensitization. Treatment reported: therapeutic diphenylcyclopropenone sensitization with weekly scalp DPC. There are 17 residues in the CDR3. J was trimmed by 0 bases and V by 7 bases; bases with no gene match: 7. Germline V gene sequence: CDR1 SGHVS, CDR2 FNYEAQ. Individual cDNA molecules had unique molecular identifiers attached to them by the library. Via MiXCR, TCRdb re-called the RACE reads, giving one row per CDR3 protein. This sample carries about 52,000 distinct CDR3 sequences, roughly 10% of them seen once, and the ten largest clones take over 15%.

The sequence came from a woman aged 40 to 50 with alopecia areata. Some clones in this sample may be carry-over from other donors' samples. This chain links TRBV7-6 with TRBJ2-6; 9 bases align to TRBD1. The source was whole blood, collected in connection with sensitization to the hapten diphenylcyclopropenone (DPC). DNA of the CDR3: TGTGCCAGCACCCAAGGACAGGGGAGCTCTGGGGCCAACGTCCTGACTTTC. Residues: CASTQGQGSSGANVLTF.